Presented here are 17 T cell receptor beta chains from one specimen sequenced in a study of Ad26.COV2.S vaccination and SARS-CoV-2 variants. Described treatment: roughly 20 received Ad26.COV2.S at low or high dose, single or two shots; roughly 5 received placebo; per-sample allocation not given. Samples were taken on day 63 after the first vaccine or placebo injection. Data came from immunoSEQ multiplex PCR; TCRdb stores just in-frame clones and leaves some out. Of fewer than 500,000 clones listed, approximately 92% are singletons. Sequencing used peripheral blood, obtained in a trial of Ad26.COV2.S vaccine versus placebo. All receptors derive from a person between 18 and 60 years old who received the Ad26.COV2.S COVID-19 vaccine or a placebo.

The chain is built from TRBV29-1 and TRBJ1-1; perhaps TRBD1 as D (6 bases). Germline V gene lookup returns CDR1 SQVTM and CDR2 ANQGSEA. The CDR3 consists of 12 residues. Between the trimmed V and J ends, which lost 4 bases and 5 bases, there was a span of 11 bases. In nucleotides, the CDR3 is TGCAGCGTTGTAGGACAGATAACTGAAGCTTTCTTT. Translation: CSVVGQITEAFF.

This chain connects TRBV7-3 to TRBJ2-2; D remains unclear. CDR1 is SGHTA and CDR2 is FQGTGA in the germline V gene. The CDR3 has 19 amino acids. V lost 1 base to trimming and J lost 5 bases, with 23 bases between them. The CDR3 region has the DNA TGTGCCAGCAGCTTAAACCCACCCGGTTTTATAGACGGGACCGGGGAGCTGTTTTTT. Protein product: CASSLNPPGFIDGTGELFF.

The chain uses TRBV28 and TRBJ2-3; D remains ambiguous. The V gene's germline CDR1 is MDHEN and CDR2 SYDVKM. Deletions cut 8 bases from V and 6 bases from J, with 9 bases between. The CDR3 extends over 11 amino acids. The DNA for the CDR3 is TGTGCCAGCGCAAGGCCGGATACGCAGTATTTT. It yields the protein CASARPDTQYF.

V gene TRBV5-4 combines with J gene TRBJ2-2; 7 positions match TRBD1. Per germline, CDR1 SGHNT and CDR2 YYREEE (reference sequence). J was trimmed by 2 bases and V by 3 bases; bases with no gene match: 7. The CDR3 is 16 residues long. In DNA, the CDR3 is TGTGCCAGCAGCTACTCCGGGACAGCCAACACCGGGGAGCTGTTTTTT. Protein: CASSYSGTANTGELFF.

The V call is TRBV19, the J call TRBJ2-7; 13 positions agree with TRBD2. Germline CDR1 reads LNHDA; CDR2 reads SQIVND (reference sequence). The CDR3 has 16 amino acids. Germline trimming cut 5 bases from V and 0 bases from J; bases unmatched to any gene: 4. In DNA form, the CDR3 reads TGTGCCAGTAGTCCCGGGACTAGCGGGATCTCCTACGAGCAGTACTTC. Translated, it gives CASSPGTSGISYEQYF.

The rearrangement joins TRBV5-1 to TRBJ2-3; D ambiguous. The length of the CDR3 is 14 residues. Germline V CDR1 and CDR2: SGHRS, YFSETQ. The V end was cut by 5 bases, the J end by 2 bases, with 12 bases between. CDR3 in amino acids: CASRPPILTDTQYF. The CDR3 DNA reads TGCGCCAGCAGACCCCCCATCCTCACAGATACGCAGTATTTT.

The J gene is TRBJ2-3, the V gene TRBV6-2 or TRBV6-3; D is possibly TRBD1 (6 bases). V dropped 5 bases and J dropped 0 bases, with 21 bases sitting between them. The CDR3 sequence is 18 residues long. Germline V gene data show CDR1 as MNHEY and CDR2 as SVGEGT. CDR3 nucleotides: TGTGCCAGCAGTCTACGGATTCACGTGGGGGCTAGCACAGATACGCAGTATTTT. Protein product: CASSLRIHVGASTDTQYF.

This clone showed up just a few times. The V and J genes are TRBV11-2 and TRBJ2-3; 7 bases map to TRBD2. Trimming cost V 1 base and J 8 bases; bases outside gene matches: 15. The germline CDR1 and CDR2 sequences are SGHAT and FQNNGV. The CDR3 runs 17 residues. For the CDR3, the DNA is TGTGCCAGCAGCTTAGTCCCCGGGAGGCTCGGGGGAGCTACGCAGTATTTT. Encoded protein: CASSLVPGRLGGATQYF.

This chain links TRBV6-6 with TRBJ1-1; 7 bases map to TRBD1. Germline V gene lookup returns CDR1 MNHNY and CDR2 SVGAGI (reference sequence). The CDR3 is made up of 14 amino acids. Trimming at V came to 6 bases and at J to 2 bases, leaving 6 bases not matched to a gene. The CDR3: CASSHRGANTEAFF. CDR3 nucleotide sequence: TGTGCCAGCAGCCACAGGGGTGCAAACACTGAAGCTTTCTTT.

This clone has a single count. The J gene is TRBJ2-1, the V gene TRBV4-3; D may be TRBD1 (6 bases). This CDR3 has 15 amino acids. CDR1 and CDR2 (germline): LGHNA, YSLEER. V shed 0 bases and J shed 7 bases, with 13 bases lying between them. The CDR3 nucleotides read TGCGCCAGCAGCCAAGATCGGTACAGGGTTAATGAGCAGTTCTTC. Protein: CASSQDRYRVNEQFF.

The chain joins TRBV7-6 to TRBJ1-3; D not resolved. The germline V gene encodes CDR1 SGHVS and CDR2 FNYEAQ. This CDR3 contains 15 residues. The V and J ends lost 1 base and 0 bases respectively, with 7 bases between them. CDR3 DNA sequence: TGTGCCAGCAGCTTAGAGAACACCTCTGGAAACACCATATATTTT. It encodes CASSLENTSGNTIYF.

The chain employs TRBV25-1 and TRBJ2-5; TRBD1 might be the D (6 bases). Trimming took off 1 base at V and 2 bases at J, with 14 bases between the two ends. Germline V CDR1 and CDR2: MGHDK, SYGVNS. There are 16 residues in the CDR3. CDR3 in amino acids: CASSEWGPPGQETQYF. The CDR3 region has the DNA TGTGCCAGCAGTGAATGGGGGCCCCCGGGACAAGAGACCCAGTACTTC.

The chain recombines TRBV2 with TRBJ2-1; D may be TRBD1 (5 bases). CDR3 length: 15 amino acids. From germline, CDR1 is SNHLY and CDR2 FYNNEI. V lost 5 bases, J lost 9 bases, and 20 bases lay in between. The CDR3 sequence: CASSPQQGHMGEQFF. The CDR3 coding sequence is TGTGCCAGCAGTCCGCAGCAGGGTCACATGGGTGAGCAGTTCTTC.

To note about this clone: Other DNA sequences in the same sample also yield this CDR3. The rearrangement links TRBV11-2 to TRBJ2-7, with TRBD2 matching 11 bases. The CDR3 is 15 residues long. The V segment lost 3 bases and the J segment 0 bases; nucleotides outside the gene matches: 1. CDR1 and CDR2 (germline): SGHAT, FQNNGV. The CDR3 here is CASSFGLAGSYEQYF. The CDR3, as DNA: TGTGCCAGCAGCTTTGGACTAGCGGGCTCCTACGAGCAGTACTTC.

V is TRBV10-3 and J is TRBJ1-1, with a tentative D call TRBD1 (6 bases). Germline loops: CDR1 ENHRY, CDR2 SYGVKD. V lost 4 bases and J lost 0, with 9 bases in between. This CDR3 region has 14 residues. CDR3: CAISVNRVNTEAFF. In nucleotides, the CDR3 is TGTGCCATCAGTGTAAACAGGGTGAACACTGAAGCTTTCTTT.

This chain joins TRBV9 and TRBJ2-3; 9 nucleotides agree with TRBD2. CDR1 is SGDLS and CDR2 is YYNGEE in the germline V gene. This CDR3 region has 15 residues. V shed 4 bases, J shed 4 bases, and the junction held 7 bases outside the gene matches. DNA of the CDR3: TGTGCCAGCAGCTCCGGGACTAGCATATCAGATACGCAGTATTTT. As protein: CASSSGTSISDTQYF.

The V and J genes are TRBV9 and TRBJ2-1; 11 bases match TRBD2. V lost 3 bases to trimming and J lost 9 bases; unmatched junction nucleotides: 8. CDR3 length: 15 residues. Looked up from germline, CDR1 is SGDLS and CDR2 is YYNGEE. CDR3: CASSELAGDVGEQFF. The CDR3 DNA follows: TGTGCCAGCAGCGAACTAGCGGGAGATGTCGGTGAGCAGTTCTTC.